The next 8 T cell receptor beta chains were all read from a single sample in a study of CD8 T cells in ankylosing spondylitis. Each CDR3 protein gets one entry after TCRdb re-called the 5' RACE reads with MiXCR. The table lists over 100,000 distinct CDR3 sequences, over 6.5% of them singletons. The sample consisted of blood, either unsorted or a sorted T cell fraction (not recorded which). All receptors come from a male donor with ankylosing spondylitis or in good health (not recorded which).

This clonotype was recorded at least ten times. V is TRBV24-1 and J is TRBJ2-1, with D perhaps matching TRBD1 (5 bases). This CDR3 spans 14 amino acids. Looked up from germline, CDR1 is KGHDR and CDR2 is SFDVKD. V lost 6 bases and J lost 8, with 16 bases in between. The DNA for the CDR3 is TGTGCCACCAGTTTGGGGCCCGGCTTCCATGAGCAGTTCTTC. It is translated as CATSLGPGFHEQFF.

There are many counts of this clonotype. V gene TRBV28 combines with J gene TRBJ2-7, with 8 bases fitting TRBD1. Germline assignment: CDR1 MDHEN and CDR2 SYDVKM. V lost 7 bases and J lost 4; bases outside the gene matches: 6. The CDR3 runs to 13 residues. The CDR3 region has the DNA TGTGCCAGCATCAACAGGGGGAGATACGAGCAGTACTTC. Residues: CASINRGRYEQYF.

This clonotype was counted ten times or more. The chain links TRBV5-1 to TRBJ1-5, with 8 positions matching TRBD1. V lost 4 bases and J lost 3; bases outside the gene matches: 9. The length of the CDR3 is 16 residues. From germline, CDR1 is SGHRS and CDR2 YFSETQ. CDR3: CASSAGQGGLNQPQHF. The CDR3 nucleotides read TGCGCCAGCAGCGCAGGACAGGGTGGTCTCAATCAGCCCCAGCATTTT. Variable domain in full (rest from reference TRBV5-1 and TRBJ1-5): KAGVTQTPRYLIKTRGQQVTLSCSPISGHRSVSWYQQTPGQGLQFLFEYFSETQRNKGNFPGRFSGRQFSNSRSEMNVSTLELGDSALYLCASSAGQGGLNQPQHFGDGTRLSIL.

The chain joins TRBV20-1 to TRBJ2-3; 7 bases fit TRBD2. Germline assignment: CDR1 DFQATT and CDR2 SNEGSKA (reference sequence). The CDR3 is made up of 16 amino acids. V dropped 1 base and J dropped 4; count of bases not matched to a gene: 11. CDR3 in amino acids: CSARGTVRGSADTQYF. The CDR3 coding sequence is TGCAGTGCTAGAGGGACTGTGCGGGGGTCGGCAGATACGCAGTATTTT.

The sample holds many counts of this clonotype. One end of the junction does not line up with germline, which may come from a read error. The chain recombines TRBV5-1 with TRBJ2-2; D uncertain. CDR3 length: 13 residues. Germline lookup yields CDR1 SGHRS and CDR2 YFSETQ. The CDR3 region is CASSLGNTGELFF. The CDR3 DNA is TGTGCCAGCAGCTTGGGGAACACCGGGGAGCTGTTTTTT. Complete variable domain (other parts from reference TRBV5-1 and TRBJ2-2): KAGVTQTPRYLIKTRGQQVTLSCSPISGHRSVSWYQQTPGQGLQFLFEYFSETQRNKGNFPGRFSGRQFSNSRSEMNVSTLELGDSALYLCASSLGNTGELFFGEGSRLTVL.

This clonotype came up many times. The chain carries TRBV20-1 and TRBJ2-7; D is perhaps TRBD1 (6 bases). This CDR3 has 14 amino acids. Germline V gene lookup returns CDR1 DFQATT and CDR2 SNEGSKA (reference sequence). V shed 6 bases and J shed 2 bases, with 17 bases lying between them. The CDR3 spells CSAGRRDIPYEQYF. The CDR3 DNA reads TGCAGTGCCGGACGCCGGGACATTCCCTACGAGCAGTACTTC.

As regards this clonotype: A much larger clone sits a single nucleotide away, making a read error possible. This rearrangement joins TRBV5-1 to TRBJ1-1, with 7 bases matching TRBD1. There are 16 residues in the CDR3. Trimming cost V 0 bases and J 1 base; bases outside gene matches: 6. CDR1 is SGHRS and CDR2 is YFSETQ in the germline V gene. CDR3 sequence reads: CASSLGIRGKNTEAFF. CDR3 in DNA: TGCGCCAGCAGCTTGGGAATCAGGGGGAAGAACACTGAAGCTTTCTTT.

This clonotype was picked up many times. The V gene is TRBV3-1, the J gene TRBJ2-2; possibly TRBD2 for D (5 bases). V shed 2 bases and J shed 14 bases, with 18 bases lying between them. The CDR3 spans 14 residues. From germline, CDR1 is LGHDT and CDR2 YNNKEL (reference sequence). DNA for the CDR3: TGTGCCAGCAGCCAACGAGCGGATAAAGTGGAACTGTTTTTT. Translation: CASSQRADKVELFF.